The next 30 T cell receptor beta chains were all read from a single sample in a study of patients and donors after allogeneic stem cell transplantation. MiXCR, applied by TCRdb to the RT-PCR reads, yields one record per CDR3 protein. The table records approximately 220,000 distinct CDR3 sequences, roughly 38% of them present only once. What was sequenced was blood, either unsorted or a sorted T cell fraction (not recorded which). The receptors come from a human donor who was either an allogeneic HSCT recipient or a stem cell or donor lymphocyte infusion donor (not recorded which). It is not recorded whose cells these are; they may come from a transplant donor.

This clonotype showed up just a few times. This rearrangement joins TRBV12-3 or TRBV12-4 to TRBJ1-4; possibly TRBD1 for D (6 bases). The ends were cut back, 2 bases at V and 3 bases at J, with 7 bases in the middle. The CDR3 is made up of 14 amino acids. The CDR3 sequence is CASSLKGANEKLFF. DNA for the CDR3: TGTGCCAGCAGTTTAAAGGGGGCTAATGAAAAACTGTTTTTT.

The V call is TRBV28, the J call TRBJ2-5; TRBD2 is a possible D gene (5 bases). Trimming took 6 bases from V and 4 from J, leaving 15 bases between them. The V gene's germline CDR1 is MDHEN and CDR2 SYDVKM. The CDR3 is 14 residues long. This CDR3 reads CASSFGLLRETQYF. CDR3 nucleotide sequence: TGTGCCAGCAGCTTTGGACTGCTCCGAGAGACCCAGTACTTC.

The chain recombines TRBV5-1 with TRBJ2-6; D possibly matches TRBD1 or TRBD2 (5 bases each). The germline V and J ends were trimmed by 3 bases and 4 bases, with 14 bases remaining between them. This CDR3 is built from 16 residues. Per germline, CDR1 SGHRS and CDR2 YFSETQ. CDR3 sequence (DNA): TGCGCCAGCAGCTGGGGGAAACACGGAGGGGCCAACGTCCTGACTTTC. It codes for CASSWGKHGGANVLTF.

In this sample, this clonotype turned up a few times. The chain is built from TRBV5-1 and TRBJ1-5; 7 bases agree with TRBD1. Losses at the gene ends were 1 base for V and 1 base for J; bases not matched to a gene: 2. This CDR3 has 15 amino acids. CDR1 and CDR2 (germline): SGHRS, YFSETQ. CDR3 in DNA: TGCGCCAGCAGCTTGACAGGGGTCAGCAATCAGCCCCAGCATTTT. Its protein is CASSLTGVSNQPQHF.

The V call is TRBV5-6, the J call TRBJ2-3; D gene unclear. The germline V gene has CDR1 SGHDT and CDR2 YYEEEE. Between the trimmed V and J ends, which lost 4 bases and 4 bases, there was a span of 19 bases. The CDR3 length is 16 residues. The CDR3 loop is CASSAASKVFADTQYF. Written as DNA, the CDR3 is TGTGCCAGCAGCGCAGCCTCCAAGGTCTTCGCAGATACGCAGTATTTT.

The chain employs TRBV6-6 and TRBJ2-7; 11 nucleotides match TRBD2. Trimming cost V 6 bases and J 3 bases; bases outside gene matches: 4. Per the germline V gene, CDR1 is MNHNY and CDR2 is SVGAGI (reference sequence). This CDR3 spans 14 amino acids. The CDR3 DNA reads TGTGCCAGCAGCCTAGCGGGAGGTTTCTACGAGCAGTACTTC. It specifies CASSLAGGFYEQYF.

The genes are TRBV20-1 and TRBJ1-5; D is ambiguous. CDR1 DFQATT and CDR2 SNEGSKA come from the germline V gene (reference sequence). The CDR3 totals 13 residues. V lost 5 bases and J 5 bases, leaving 13 bases between the germline ends. CDR3 loop: CSAFGPFDQPQHF. CDR3 in DNA: TGCAGTGCTTTCGGGCCATTTGATCAGCCCCAGCATTTT.

The chain recombines TRBV5-1 with TRBJ1-2, with D perhaps matching TRBD1 (6 bases). CDR1 is SGHRS, CDR2 YFSETQ, per germline. V was pared by 0 bases and J by 4 bases, with 13 bases between. The CDR3 is 15 residues long. This CDR3 is CASSLDRDTLYGYTF. The CDR3 DNA sequence: TGCGCCAGCAGCTTGGATAGGGACACCCTCTATGGCTACACCTTC.

The rearrangement links TRBV11-2 to TRBJ2-2, with 7 bases identical to TRBD2. The CDR3 covers 15 residues. Germline-derived CDR1 and CDR2 are SGHAT and FQNNGV. The V gene end was trimmed by 7 bases and the J gene end by 5 bases; junction bases not matched to a gene: 10. The CDR3 DNA is TGTGCCAGCACCCAGAACCCCGGGGGGACCGGGGAGCTGTTTTTT. Its translation is CASTQNPGGTGELFF.

The chain recombines TRBV27 with TRBJ2-3; 10 positions agree with TRBD1. The CDR3 totals 15 residues. J lost 2 bases, V lost 6 bases, and 5 bases had no gene match. Germline assignment: CDR1 MNHEY and CDR2 SMNVEV (reference sequence). The CDR3 coding sequence is TGTGCCAGCAGCCGGGACAGGGGCCACACAGATACGCAGTATTTT. As protein: CASSRDRGHTDTQYF.

The table lists this clonotype with a few counts. The chain uses TRBV12-3 or TRBV12-4 and TRBJ1-5; 8 bases are a match to TRBD1. The CDR3 totals 14 residues. The V gene end was trimmed by 5 bases and the J gene end by 10 bases; junction bases not matched to a gene: 10. The CDR3 nucleotides read TGTGCCAGCAGTCCTGCCGACAGGGGTGGTCCCCAGCATTTT. This sequence encodes CASSPADRGGPQHF.

This clonotype was observed a handful of times. The chain carries TRBV15 and TRBJ1-3; D not certain. Germline CDR1 reads LNHNV; CDR2 reads YYDKDF (reference sequence). Trimming took off 0 bases at V and 3 bases at J, with 6 bases between the two ends. CDR3 length equals 14 residues. DNA for the CDR3: TGTGCCACCAGCAGAGACATCTATGGAAACACCATATATTTT. It specifies CATSRDIYGNTIYF. Complete variable domain (other parts from reference TRBV15 and TRBJ1-3): DAMVIQNPRYQVTQFGKPVTLSCSQTLNHNVMYWYQQKSSQAPKLLFHYYDKDFNNEADTPDNFQSRRPNTSFCFLDIRSPGLGDTAMYLCATSRDIYGNTIYFGEGSWLTVV.

This chain joins TRBV5-5 and TRBJ2-7; TRBD1 aligns across 9 bases. Germline loops: CDR1 SGHKS, CDR2 YYEKEE (reference sequence). CDR3 length equals 14 residues. V shed 4 bases and J 3 bases; nucleotides not matched to a gene: 5. The CDR3 coding sequence is TGTGCCAGCAGCCCGTGGACAGGGGACTACGAGCAGTACTTC. This codes for CASSPWTGDYEQYF.

This chain uses TRBV4-3 with TRBJ1-2; the D gene is possibly TRBD1 (5 bases). Germline CDR1 and CDR2: LGHNA and YSLEER. V lost 0 bases to trimming and J lost 8 bases, with 10 bases between them. This CDR3 region has 13 residues. CDR3 sequence: CASSQEGRAGYTF. The CDR3 DNA reads TGCGCCAGCAGCCAAGAAGGCAGGGCGGGCTACACCTTC.

The V and J genes are TRBV12-3 or TRBV12-4 and TRBJ2-3; 9 positions match TRBD2. Trimming removed 3 bases from V and 1 base from J; junction bases left unmatched: 11. There are 18 residues in the CDR3. The CDR3 DNA reads TGTGCCAGCAGTTTGGGAGCGGGGGGATCGTCGGGCACAGATACGCAGTATTTT. Translating gives CASSLGAGGSSGTDTQYF.

Only a few counts were recorded for this clonotype. The CDR3 DNA follows: TGCAGTGCGGCCGGACTAGCGGGGCTTAATGAGCAGTTCTTC. Protein product: CSAAGLAGLNEQFF. This chain uses TRBV20-1 with TRBJ2-1; 12 bases agree with TRBD2. The CDR3 sequence is 14 residues long. Germline lookup yields CDR1 DFQATT and CDR2 SNEGSKA (reference sequence). Trimming removed 6 bases from V and 7 bases from J; junction bases left unmatched: 7.

The gene calls are TRBV11-2 and TRBJ2-1; D is unclear. V gave up 6 bases and J gave up 2 bases, with 17 bases separating them. Germline CDR1 is SGHAT and CDR2 is FQNNGV. This CDR3 contains 16 residues. The CDR3 nucleotides read TGTGCCAGCAGACATACCGACTTCCCTCCCTACAATGAGCAGTTCTTC. This translates into CASRHTDFPPYNEQFF.

In this sample, this clonotype turned up a few times. This rearrangement joins TRBV15 to TRBJ1-2, with a tentative D call TRBD1 (6 bases). In germline, CDR1 is LNHNV, CDR2 YYDKDF (reference sequence). V lost 3 bases to trimming and J lost 2 bases, with 10 bases between them. The CDR3 covers 14 residues. The CDR3 protein is CATSRDRVNYGYTF. In DNA form, the CDR3 reads TGTGCCACCAGCAGGGACAGAGTAAACTATGGCTACACCTTC. Filled out from reference TRBV15 and TRBJ1-2, the complete variable domain reads DAMVIQNPRYQVTQFGKPVTLSCSQTLNHNVMYWYQQKSSQAPKLLFHYYDKDFNNEADTPDNFQSRRPNTSFCFLDIRSPGLGDTAMYLCATSRDRVNYGYTFGSGTRLTVV.

Only a few counts were recorded for this clonotype. The chain combines TRBV20-1 with TRBJ1-1, with D possibly TRBD1 on 6 matching bases. Trimming shortened V by 0 bases and J by 0 bases, and 11 bases separated the two germline ends. The CDR3 spans 15 residues. Germline V gives CDR1 DFQATT, CDR2 SNEGSKA (reference sequence). Here the CDR3 reads CSARDGGAMNTEAFF. The CDR3 nucleotides read TGCAGTGCTAGAGACGGGGGGGCTATGAACACTGAAGCTTTCTTT.

The chain uses TRBV28 and TRBJ1-5; D is possibly TRBD1 (5 bases). The CDR3 has 20 residues. The ends were cut back, 6 bases at V and 0 bases at J, with 27 bases in the middle. Per the germline V gene, CDR1 is MDHEN and CDR2 is SYDVKM. CDR3 in DNA: TGTGCCAGCAGAAGTTTGGGCCTGGGTGGGACCAAATATAGCAATCAGCCCCAGCATTTT. Protein: CASRSLGLGGTKYSNQPQHF.

V and J are TRBV7-2 and TRBJ2-1; 12 positions match TRBD2. Looked up from germline, CDR1 is SGHTA and CDR2 is FQGNSA. V lost 5 bases, J lost 9 bases, and 11 bases stayed unmatched. This CDR3 contains 16 residues. The CDR3 protein is CASSRTSGVIIGEQFF. For the CDR3, the DNA is TGTGCCAGCAGCCGGACTAGCGGGGTGATAATCGGTGAGCAGTTCTTC.

The rearrangement uses TRBV4-3 and TRBJ1-5; D not certain. Trimming pared 1 base from V and 5 bases from J, leaving 6 bases between. Germline CDR1 and CDR2: LGHNA and YSLEER. The CDR3 is 13 amino acids. Here the CDR3 DNA reads TGCGCCAGCAGCCAAGGGGAATATCAGCCCCAGCATTTT. Protein sequence: CASSQGEYQPQHF.

This clonotype was seen a few times. V usage is TRBV9 and J usage is TRBJ2-7, with TRBD2 matching over 12 bases. This CDR3 region has 14 residues. After removal of 4 bases from V and 10 bases from J, the junction contained 9 bases not matched to a gene. Germline V CDR1 and CDR2: SGDLS, YYNGEE. The CDR3 loop reads CASSPRPSGGDQYF. The CDR3 DNA sequence: TGTGCCAGCAGCCCAAGACCTAGCGGGGGGGATCAGTACTTC.

The chain employs TRBV12-3 or TRBV12-4 and TRBJ2-7, with a possible D match to TRBD1 (6 bases). Between the trimmed V and J ends, which lost 6 bases and 6 bases, there was a span of 21 bases. The CDR3 spans 15 residues. The CDR3 protein is CASSPPGRGLGEQYF. CDR3 nucleotide sequence: TGTGCCAGCAGCCCCCCTGGCAGGGGATTGGGCGAGCAGTACTTC.

The chain uses TRBV27 and TRBJ1-2; TRBD1 might be the D (6 bases). Looked up from germline, CDR1 is MNHEY and CDR2 is SMNVEV (reference sequence). Trimming cost V 2 bases and J 4 bases, with 11 bases left between them. The length of the CDR3 is 14 residues. The chain's CDR3 is CASSLKGGSYGYTF. CDR3 in DNA: TGTGCCAGCAGTTTAAAGGGGGGCTCCTATGGCTACACCTTC.

V is TRBV3-1 and J is TRBJ1-1, with 7 bases fitting TRBD1. The CDR3 extends over 12 amino acids. J gave up 6 bases and V 5 bases, and 3 bases lay outside the gene matches. The V gene's germline CDR1 is LGHDT and CDR2 YNNKEL (reference sequence). In nucleotides, the CDR3 is TGTGCCAGCAGCTCACAGGGGTCTGAAGCTTTCTTT. It encodes CASSSQGSEAFF.

This chain joins TRBV5-1 and TRBJ2-5; the D gene is possibly TRBD2 (6 bases). The CDR3 loop spans 15 amino acids. From germline, CDR1 is SGHRS and CDR2 YFSETQ. V was pared by 4 bases and J by 0 bases, with 13 bases between. This CDR3 reads CASSLGLRYQETQYF. In DNA form, the CDR3 reads TGCGCCAGCAGCCTGGGACTTAGGTACCAAGAGACCCAGTACTTC.

This chain joins TRBV19 and TRBJ1-1; 7 bases are shared with TRBD1. V was clipped by 8 bases and J by 3 bases; unmatched bases: 9. The CDR3 sequence is 14 residues long. The germline CDR1 and CDR2 sequences are LNHDA and SQIVND (reference sequence). Here the CDR3 DNA reads TGTGCCAGTCGCCCTAGACAGGGTGACACTGAAGCTTTCTTT. It translates to CASRPRQGDTEAFF.

This clonotype turned up a few times. The V and J genes are TRBV20-1 and TRBJ1-2; no reliable D call. CDR1 DFQATT and CDR2 SNEGSKA come from the germline V gene (reference sequence). V dropped 3 bases and J dropped 5 bases, with 10 bases sitting between them. The CDR3 covers 12 residues. The CDR3, as DNA: TGCAGTGCTAGTAGGACGCGATATGGCTACACCTTC. Its protein is CSASRTRYGYTF.

V usage is TRBV13 and J usage is TRBJ2-1; D call uncertain. Germline loops: CDR1 PRHDT, CDR2 FYEKMQ (reference sequence). The V gene lost 3 bases and the J gene lost 3 bases, with 3 bases spanning the gap. This CDR3 contains 12 residues. The DNA for the CDR3 is TGTGCCAGCAGCTTGAGCTACAATGAGCAGTTCTTC. As protein: CASSLSYNEQFF.